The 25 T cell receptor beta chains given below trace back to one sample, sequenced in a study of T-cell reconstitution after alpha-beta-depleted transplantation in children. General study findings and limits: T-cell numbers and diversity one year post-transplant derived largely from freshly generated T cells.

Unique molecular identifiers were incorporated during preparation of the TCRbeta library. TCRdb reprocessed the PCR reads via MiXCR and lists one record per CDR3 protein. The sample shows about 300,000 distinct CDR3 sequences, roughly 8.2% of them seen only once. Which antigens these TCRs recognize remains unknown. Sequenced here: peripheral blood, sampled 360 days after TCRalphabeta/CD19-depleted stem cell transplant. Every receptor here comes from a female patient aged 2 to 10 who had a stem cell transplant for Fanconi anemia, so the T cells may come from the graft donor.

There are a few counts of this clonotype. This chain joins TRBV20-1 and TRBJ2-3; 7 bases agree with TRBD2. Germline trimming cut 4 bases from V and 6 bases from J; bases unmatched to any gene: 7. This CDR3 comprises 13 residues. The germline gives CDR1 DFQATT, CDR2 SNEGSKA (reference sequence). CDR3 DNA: TGCAGTGCTAACCAGCCCGGGGGGGATACGCAGTATTTT. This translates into CSANQPGGDTQYF.

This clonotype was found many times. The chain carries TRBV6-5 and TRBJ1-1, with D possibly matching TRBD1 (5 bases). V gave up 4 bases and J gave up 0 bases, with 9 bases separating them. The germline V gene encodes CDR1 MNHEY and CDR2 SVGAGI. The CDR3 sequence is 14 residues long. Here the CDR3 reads CASSFGHMNTEAFF. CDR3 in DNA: TGTGCCAGCAGTTTCGGACACATGAACACTGAAGCTTTCTTT.

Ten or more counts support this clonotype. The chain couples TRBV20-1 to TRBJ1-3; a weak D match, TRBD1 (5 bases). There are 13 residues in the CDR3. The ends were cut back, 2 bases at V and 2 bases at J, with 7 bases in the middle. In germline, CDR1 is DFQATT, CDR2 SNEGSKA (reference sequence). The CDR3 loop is CSARWGTGNTIYF. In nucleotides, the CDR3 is TGCAGTGCTAGATGGGGGACTGGAAACACCATATATTTT.

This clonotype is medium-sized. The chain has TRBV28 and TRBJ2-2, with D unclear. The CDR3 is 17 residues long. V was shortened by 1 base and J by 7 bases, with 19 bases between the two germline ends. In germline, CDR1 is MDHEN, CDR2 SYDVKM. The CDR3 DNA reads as TGTGCCAGCAGTTTATCTAACATGTATGGATTGAACGGGGAGCTGTTTTTT. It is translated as CASSLSNMYGLNGELFF.

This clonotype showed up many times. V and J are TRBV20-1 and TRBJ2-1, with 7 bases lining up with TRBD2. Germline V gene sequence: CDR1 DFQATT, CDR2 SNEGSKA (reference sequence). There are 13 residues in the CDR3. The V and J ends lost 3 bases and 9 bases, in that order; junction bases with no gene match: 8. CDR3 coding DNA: TGCAGTGCTAGGAGGGGTTCTAGCGGTGAGCAGTTCTTC. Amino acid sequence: CSARRGSSGEQFF.

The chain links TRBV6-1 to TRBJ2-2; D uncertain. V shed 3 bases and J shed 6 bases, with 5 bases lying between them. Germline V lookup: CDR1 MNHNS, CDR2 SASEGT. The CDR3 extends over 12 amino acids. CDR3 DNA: TGTGCCAGCAGTGATTACCCCGGGGAGCTGTTTTTT. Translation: CASSDYPGELFF.

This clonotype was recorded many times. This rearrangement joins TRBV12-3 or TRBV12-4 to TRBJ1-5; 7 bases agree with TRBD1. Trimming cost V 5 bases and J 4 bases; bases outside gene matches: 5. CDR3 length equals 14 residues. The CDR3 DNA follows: TGTGCCAGCAGTACCGGGACAGTAAATCAGCCCCAGCATTTT. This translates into CASSTGTVNQPQHF.

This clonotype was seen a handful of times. This chain's CDR3 is CASSYSLSSGSTAYEQYF. The CDR3 region has the DNA TGTGCCAGCAGTTACTCCCTCTCTTCAGGGTCAACGGCCTACGAGCAGTACTTC. The rearrangement links TRBV6-5 to TRBJ2-7, with D possibly matching TRBD1 (5 bases). The CDR3 has 18 amino acids. Trimming took off 0 bases at V and 2 bases at J, with 20 bases between the two ends. The germline gives CDR1 MNHEY, CDR2 SVGAGI.

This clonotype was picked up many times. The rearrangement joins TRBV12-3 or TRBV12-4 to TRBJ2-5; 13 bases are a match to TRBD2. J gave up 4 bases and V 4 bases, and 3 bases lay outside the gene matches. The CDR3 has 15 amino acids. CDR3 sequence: CASSWTSGRSETQYF. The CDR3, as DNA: TGTGCCAGCAGTTGGACTAGCGGGAGATCAGAGACCCAGTACTTC.

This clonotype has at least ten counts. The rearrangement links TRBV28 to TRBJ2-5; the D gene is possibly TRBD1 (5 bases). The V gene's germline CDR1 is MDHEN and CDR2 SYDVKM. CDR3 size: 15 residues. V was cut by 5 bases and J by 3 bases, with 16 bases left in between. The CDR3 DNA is TGTGCCAGCAGTCCCGATCGACAGCTTGAAGAGACCCAGTACTTC. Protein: CASSPDRQLEETQYF.

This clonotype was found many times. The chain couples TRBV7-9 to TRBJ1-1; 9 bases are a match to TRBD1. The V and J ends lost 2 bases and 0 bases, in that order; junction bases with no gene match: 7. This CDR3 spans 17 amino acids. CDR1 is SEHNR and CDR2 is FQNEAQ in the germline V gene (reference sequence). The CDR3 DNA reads TGTGCCAGCAGCTTACCGGGACAGGGAGTTGTGAACACTGAAGCTTTCTTT. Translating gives CASSLPGQGVVNTEAFF.

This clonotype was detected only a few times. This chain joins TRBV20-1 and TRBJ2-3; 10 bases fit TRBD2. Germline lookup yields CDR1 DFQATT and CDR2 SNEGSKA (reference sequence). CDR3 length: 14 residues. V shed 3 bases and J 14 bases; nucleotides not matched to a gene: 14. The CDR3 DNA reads TGCAGTGCTAGTGGGACAGCGGGAGGGGTCCTGTGGTATTTT. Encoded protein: CSASGTAGGVLWYF.

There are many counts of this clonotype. The CDR3 region has the DNA TGCGCCAGCAGCTTGGCCCAGGGGTCTGTGGGCAATGAGCAGTTCTTC. Its translation is CASSLAQGSVGNEQFF. This chain links TRBV5-1 with TRBJ2-1, with D tentatively TRBD1 (6 bases). Trimming removed 0 bases from V and 6 bases from J, with 16 bases in between. The CDR3 has 16 amino acids. The germline V gene encodes CDR1 SGHRS and CDR2 YFSETQ.

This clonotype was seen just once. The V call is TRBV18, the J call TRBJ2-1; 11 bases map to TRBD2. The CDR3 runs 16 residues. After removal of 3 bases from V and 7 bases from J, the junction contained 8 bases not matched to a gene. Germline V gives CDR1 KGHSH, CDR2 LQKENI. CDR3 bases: TGTGCCAGCTCACCTATAGCGGGAGGGCCGAATAATGAGCAGTTCTTC. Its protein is CASSPIAGGPNNEQFF.

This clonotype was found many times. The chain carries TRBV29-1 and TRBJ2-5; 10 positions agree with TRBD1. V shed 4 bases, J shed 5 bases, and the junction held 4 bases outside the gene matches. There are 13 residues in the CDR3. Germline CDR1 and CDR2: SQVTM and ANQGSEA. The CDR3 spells CSVGQGAWETQYF. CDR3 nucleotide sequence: TGCAGCGTTGGACAGGGGGCTTGGGAGACCCAGTACTTC.

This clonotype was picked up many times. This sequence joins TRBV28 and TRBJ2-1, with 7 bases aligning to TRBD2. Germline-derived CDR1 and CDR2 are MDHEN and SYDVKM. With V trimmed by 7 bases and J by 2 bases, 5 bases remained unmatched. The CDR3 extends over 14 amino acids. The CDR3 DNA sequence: TGTGCCAGCATGAGGACTAGAGCCTACAATGAGCAGTTCTTC. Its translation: CASMRTRAYNEQFF. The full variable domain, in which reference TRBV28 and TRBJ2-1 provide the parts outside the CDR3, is DVKVTQSSRYLVKRTGEKVFLECVQDMDHENMFWYRQDPGLGLRLIYFSYDVKMKEKGDIPEGYSVSREKKERFSLILESASTNQTSMYLCASMRTRAYNEQFFGPGTRLTVL.

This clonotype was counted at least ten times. In DNA, the CDR3 is TGCGCCAGCAGCATTGGACAGGGCGATGATAAGAACACTGAAGCTTTCTTT. Protein product: CASSIGQGDDKNTEAFF. The chain has TRBV5-1 and TRBJ1-1, with 8 bases fitting TRBD1. The CDR3 has 17 residues. CDR1 SGHRS and CDR2 YFSETQ come from the germline V gene. J gave up 1 base and V 4 bases, and 12 bases lay outside the gene matches.

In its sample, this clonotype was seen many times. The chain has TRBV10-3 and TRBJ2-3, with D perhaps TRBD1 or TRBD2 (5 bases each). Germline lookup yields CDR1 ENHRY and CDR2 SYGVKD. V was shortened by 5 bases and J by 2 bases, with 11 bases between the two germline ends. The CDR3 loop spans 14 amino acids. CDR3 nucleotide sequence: TGTGCCATCAGTCGGGGCTCTCACACAGATACGCAGTATTTT. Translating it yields CAISRGSHTDTQYF.

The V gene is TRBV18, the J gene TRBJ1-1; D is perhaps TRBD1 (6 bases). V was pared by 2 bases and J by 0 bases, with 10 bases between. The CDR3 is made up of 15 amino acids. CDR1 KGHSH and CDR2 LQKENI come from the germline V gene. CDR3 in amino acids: CASSPWDKMNTEAFF. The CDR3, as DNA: TGTGCCAGCTCACCATGGGACAAGATGAACACTGAAGCTTTCTTT.

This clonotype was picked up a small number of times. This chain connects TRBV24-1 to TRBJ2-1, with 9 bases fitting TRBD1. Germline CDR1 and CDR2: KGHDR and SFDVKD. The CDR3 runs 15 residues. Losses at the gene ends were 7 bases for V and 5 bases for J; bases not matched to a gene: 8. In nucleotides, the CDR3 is TGTGCCACCAGCTGGACAGGGGAAGGGCACAATGAGCAGTTCTTC. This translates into CATSWTGEGHNEQFF.

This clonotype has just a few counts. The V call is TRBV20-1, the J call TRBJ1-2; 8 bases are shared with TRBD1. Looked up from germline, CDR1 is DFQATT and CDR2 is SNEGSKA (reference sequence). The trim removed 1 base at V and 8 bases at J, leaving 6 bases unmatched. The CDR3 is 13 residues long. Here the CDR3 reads CSARVAGGGGYTF. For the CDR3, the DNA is TGCAGTGCTAGAGTCGCAGGGGGCGGAGGCTACACCTTC.

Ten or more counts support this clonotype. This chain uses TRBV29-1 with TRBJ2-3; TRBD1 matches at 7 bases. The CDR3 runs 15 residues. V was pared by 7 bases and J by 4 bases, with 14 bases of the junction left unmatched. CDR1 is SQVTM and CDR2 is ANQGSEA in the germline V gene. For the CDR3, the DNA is TGCAGCGGCACAGGGGTCGGCCACGGCCCAGATACGCAGTATTTT. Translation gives CSGTGVGHGPDTQYF.

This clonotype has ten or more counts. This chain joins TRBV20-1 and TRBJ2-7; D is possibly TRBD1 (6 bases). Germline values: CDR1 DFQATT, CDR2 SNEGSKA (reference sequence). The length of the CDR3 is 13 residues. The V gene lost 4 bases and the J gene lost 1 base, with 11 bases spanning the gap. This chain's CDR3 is CSATSDRSYEQYF. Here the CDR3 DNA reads TGCAGTGCTACCTCTGACAGGTCCTACGAGCAGTACTTC.

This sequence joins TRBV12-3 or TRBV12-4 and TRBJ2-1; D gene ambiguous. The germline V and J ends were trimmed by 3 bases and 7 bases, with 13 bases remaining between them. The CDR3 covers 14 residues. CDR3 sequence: CASSFWLDENEQFF. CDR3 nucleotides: TGTGCCAGCAGTTTTTGGCTTGATGAAAATGAGCAGTTCTTC.

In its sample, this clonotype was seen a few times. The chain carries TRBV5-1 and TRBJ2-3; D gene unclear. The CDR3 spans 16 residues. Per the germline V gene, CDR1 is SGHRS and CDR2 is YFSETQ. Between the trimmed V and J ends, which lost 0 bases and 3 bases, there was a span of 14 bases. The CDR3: CASSLAQAWATDTQYF. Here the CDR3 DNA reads TGCGCCAGCAGCTTGGCCCAGGCTTGGGCTACAGATACGCAGTATTTT.